This passage covers 18 T cell receptor beta chains from one sample sequenced in a study of CD8+CD57+ T cells in acquired aplastic anemia. It was patients with CD8+CD57+ cell expansion by flow cytometry who were chosen for sequencing. Profiling that covered TCR beta VDJ and CDR3 relied on genomic DNA as its template. TCRdb re-called the reads through MiXCR, storing one row per CDR3 protein. The sample includes some 170,000 distinct CDR3 sequences, under 55% of them seen just once. Sequenced input: sorted CD4+, CD8+, or CD8+CD57+ T cells (not recorded which) from PBMCs. These receptors originate from a human donor with aplastic anemia.

This clonotype was recorded once. A clone one base away is much larger, so this may be a read error. This chain connects TRBV6-1 to TRBJ2-7, with D uncertain. This CDR3 is built from 15 residues. Per germline, CDR1 MNHNS and CDR2 SASEGT. Trimming took 6 bases from V and 3 from J, leaving 18 bases between them. The DNA for the CDR3 is TGTGCCAGCAGCCCCAATACCAGGTCCCACTACGAGCAGTACTTC. Its protein product is CASSPNTRSHYEQYF.

In this sample, this clonotype turned up many times. The CDR3 loop is CASSLGGWETQYF. In DNA form, the CDR3 reads TGTGCCAGCAGCCTCGGGGGCTGGGAGACCCAGTACTTC. The chain is built from TRBV12-3 or TRBV12-4 and TRBJ2-5; D is tentatively TRBD1 or TRBD2 (6 bases each). V lost 6 bases and J lost 5, with 13 bases in between. The CDR3 contains 13 residues.

This clonotype was seen many times. The rearrangement uses TRBV5-6 and TRBJ2-5; possibly TRBD1 for D (5 bases). V lost 3 bases to trimming and J lost 5 bases, with 20 bases between them. The CDR3 totals 16 residues. Germline CDR1 reads SGHDT; CDR2 reads YYEEEE. In nucleotides, the CDR3 is TGTGCCAGCAGCTGGGGTCAGCGCAAAGGGGTGGAGACCCAGTACTTC. This sequence encodes CASSWGQRKGVETQYF.

Only a few counts were recorded for this clonotype. The V gene is TRBV3-1, the J gene TRBJ2-2, with D perhaps given as TRBD1 or TRBD2 (6 bases each). Trimming took off 1 base at V and 4 bases at J, with 7 bases between the two ends. The CDR3 has 14 amino acids. The germline V gene has CDR1 LGHDT and CDR2 YNNKEL (reference sequence). As DNA, the CDR3 is TGTGCCAGCAGCCAAGGGGGGGCCACCGGGGAGCTGTTTTTT. Translation: CASSQGGATGELFF. The variable domain in full, completed from reference TRBV3-1 and TRBJ2-2, reads DTAVSQTPKYLVTQMGNDKSIKCEQNLGHDTMYWYKQDSKKFLKIMFSYNNKELIINETVPNRFSPKSPDKAHLNLHINSLELGDSAVYFCASSQGGATGELFFGEGSRLTVL.

This clonotype showed up just a few times. The chain uses TRBV29-1 and TRBJ2-7, with 9 bases that match TRBD2. This CDR3 comprises 13 residues. Germline trimming cut 3 bases from V and 4 bases from J; bases unmatched to any gene: 4. The germline V gene has CDR1 SQVTM and CDR2 ANQGSEA. Here the CDR3 reads CSVEREGGYEQYF. Here the CDR3 DNA reads TGCAGCGTTGAGCGGGAGGGTGGGTACGAGCAGTACTTC.

The V gene is TRBV24-1, the J gene TRBJ2-3; tentatively, D is TRBD1 (5 bases). V lost 4 bases and J 2 bases, leaving 15 bases between the germline ends. The CDR3 is 16 amino acids. Germline loops: CDR1 KGHDR, CDR2 SFDVKD. CDR3: CATSDKTDIHTDTQYF. CDR3 bases: TGTGCCACCAGTGACAAGACAGACATCCACACAGATACGCAGTATTTT.

This clonotype has a handful of counts. V is TRBV6-6 and J is TRBJ2-7; 9 nucleotides match TRBD1. Trimming took 2 bases from V and 5 from J; bases not matched to a gene: 1. The germline gives CDR1 MNHNY, CDR2 SVGAGI (reference sequence). CDR3 length: 13 amino acids. CDR3 sequence reads: CASSYRDRDEQYF. The CDR3 DNA sequence: TGTGCCAGCAGTTACCGGGACAGGGACGAGCAGTACTTC.

This clonotype was found a few times. J is TRBJ2-3 and V is TRBV7-8; tentatively, D is TRBD1 (5 bases). From germline, CDR1 is SGHVS and CDR2 FQNEAQ. The CDR3 is 16 amino acids. V gave up 4 bases and J gave up 4 bases, with 18 bases separating them. DNA for the CDR3: TGTGCCAGCAGCTCCTCGCGCAGGGCCGACCCAGATACGCAGTATTTT. This gives the protein CASSSSRRADPDTQYF.

For this clonotype: This may arise from a read error, as a much more abundant clone is one base away. The chain recombines TRBV14 with TRBJ1-4; a possible D gene is TRBD1 (6 bases). The CDR3 has 16 amino acids. Trimming pared 4 bases from V and 8 bases from J, leaving 20 bases between. Germline-derived CDR1 and CDR2 are SGHDN and FVKESK. In DNA form, the CDR3 reads TGTGCCAGCAGCCCTGTCAGACTGGGGGCCGTAGAAAAACTGTTTTTT. It yields the protein CASSPVRLGAVEKLFF.

As concerns this clonotype: One junction end does not reproduce the germline sequence, and a read error may be involved. The chain carries TRBV10-2 and TRBJ1-1; perhaps TRBD1 as D (6 bases). The V gene's germline CDR1 is WSHSY and CDR2 SAAADI. The CDR3 consists of 16 residues. CDR3 sequence reads: CASSESTGGGNTEASF. The CDR3 DNA reads as TGCGCCAGCAGCGAGTCGACAGGAGGTGGGAACACTGAAGCTTCCTTT.

This chain joins TRBV7-6 and TRBJ2-7; D is uncertain. V dropped 6 bases and J dropped 2 bases, with 11 bases sitting between them. Germline V lookup: CDR1 SGHVS, CDR2 FNYEAQ. The CDR3 spans 13 residues. The CDR3 DNA sequence: TGTGCCAGCAGTTACTCAGCGACCTACGAGCAGTACTTC. Its translation: CASSYSATYEQYF.

This clonotype has only a few counts. V and J are TRBV7-6 and TRBJ2-1; D is perhaps TRBD1 (5 bases). The CDR3 contains 12 residues. V was trimmed by 3 bases and J by 9 bases, leaving 9 bases between them. Germline values: CDR1 SGHVS, CDR2 FNYEAQ. CDR3 sequence (DNA): TGTGCCAGCAGCTTCTCAGGGATTGAGCAGTTCTTC. It is translated as CASSFSGIEQFF. Full variable domain (rest looked up from reference TRBV7-6 and TRBJ2-1): GAGVSQSPRYKVTKRGQDVALRCDPISGHVSLYWYRQALGQGPEFLTYFNYEAQQDKSGLPNDRFSAERPEGSISTLTIQRTEQRDSAMYRCASSFSGIEQFFGPGTRLTVL.

This clonotype has ten or more counts. The gene calls are TRBV19 and TRBJ1-4, with D uncertain. V lost 3 bases and J lost 5, with 16 bases in between. CDR1 is LNHDA and CDR2 is SQIVND in the germline V gene (reference sequence). The CDR3 has 16 amino acids. The DNA for the CDR3 is TGTGCCAGTAGTATTATTATGGGAGCGGGGAATGAAAAACTGTTTTTT. The encoded protein is CASSIIMGAGNEKLFF.

This clonotype has ten or more counts. The chain is built from TRBV29-1 and TRBJ2-5; the D call may be TRBD1 or TRBD2 (5 bases each). Trimming removed 7 bases at V and 5 bases at J, with 14 bases between. The CDR3 length is 12 residues. CDR1 SQVTM and CDR2 ANQGSEA come from the germline V gene. The CDR3 DNA is TGCAGCGGTAGCGCAGGGCAGGAGACCCAGTACTTC. It is translated as CSGSAGQETQYF.

This clonotype was seen at least ten times. The rearrangement uses TRBV7-3 and TRBJ1-1; TRBD1 agrees at 9 bases. Germline lookup yields CDR1 SGHTA and CDR2 FQGTGA. V lost 6 bases to trimming and J lost 5 bases; unmatched junction nucleotides: 13. The CDR3 loop spans 16 amino acids. The CDR3 DNA is TGTGCCAGCAGTTTCGCCCCGGGACAGGGAGGGACTGAAGCTTTCTTT. It encodes CASSFAPGQGGTEAFF. Variable domain in full (rest from reference TRBV7-3 and TRBJ1-1): GAGVSQTPSNKVTEKGKYVELRCDPISGHTALYWYRQSLGQGPEFLIYFQGTGAADDSGLPNDRFFAVRPEGSVSTLKIQRTERGDSAVYLCASSFAPGQGGTEAFFGQGTRLTVV.

For this clonotype: A much larger clone differs by one base, so this may be a read error. The chain links TRBV11-2 to TRBJ2-7; D gene ambiguous. CDR3 size: 15 residues. Germline CDR1 SGHAT, CDR2 FQNNGV. V lost 3 bases and J 4 bases, leaving 16 bases between the germline ends. This CDR3 reads CASSFNPLTGYEQYF. The CDR3 DNA sequence: TGTGCCAGCAGCTTTAATCCCCTCACCGGATACGAGCAGTACTTC.

This clonotype was seen a handful of times. J is TRBJ1-5 and V is TRBV3-1, with D unclear. CDR1 and CDR2 (germline): LGHDT, YNNKEL (reference sequence). The CDR3 contains 15 residues. Trimming pared 4 bases from V and 0 bases from J, leaving 10 bases between. DNA for the CDR3: TGTGCCAGCAGCCCGGTTAGGAATAGCAATCAGCCCCAGCATTTT. It codes for CASSPVRNSNQPQHF.

This clonotype has a count of ten or more. The rearrangement uses TRBV5-1 and TRBJ1-3, with 7 nucleotides matching TRBD1. Trimming removed 4 bases from V and 0 bases from J; junction bases left unmatched: 1. The CDR3 contains 14 residues. CDR1 SGHRS and CDR2 YFSETQ come from the germline V gene. The CDR3 DNA reads as TGCGCCAGCAGCGGACAGGACTCTGGAAACACCATATATTTT. Encoded protein: CASSGQDSGNTIYF.